These 30 T cell receptor beta chains were all obtained from the same sample, sequenced in a study of T cells after yellow fever vaccination. TCRdb re-analysed the 5' RACE reads in MiXCR, keeping a single row per CDR3 protein. The sample records tens of thousands of distinct CDR3 sequences, approximately 4.8% being singletons. The sequencing here drew on PBMCs, either bulk or a sorted T-cell subset (CD4+, CD8+, memory, or dextramer-sorted; not recorded which), taken on the day of the yellow fever booster vaccination. The source of these receptors is a man younger than 35 who received the YFV17D yellow fever vaccine.

The chain is built from TRBV19 and TRBJ2-5, with 7 bases matching TRBD1. The J segment lost 7 bases and the V segment lost 5 bases, leaving 16 bases of the junction unmatched. The CDR3 is 16 amino acids. Germline CDR1 is LNHDA and CDR2 is SQIVND (reference sequence). The CDR3 sequence is CASSRTGTESRGTQYF. CDR3 nucleotide sequence: TGTGCCAGTAGTCGCACCGGGACAGAGTCTCGAGGGACCCAGTACTTC.

The sample holds many counts of this clonotype. CDR3 residues: CASSLYLDPRAFF. CDR3 nucleotides: TGTGCCAGCAGCTTATACTTGGACCCGAGAGCTTTCTTT. V usage is TRBV5-5 and J usage is TRBJ1-1, with D unclear. Trimming cost V 2 bases and J 10 bases, with 15 bases left between them. The germline gives CDR1 SGHKS, CDR2 YYEKEE (reference sequence). The CDR3 is made up of 13 amino acids. Using reference TRBV5-5 and TRBJ1-1 for the parts outside the CDR3, the full variable domain is DAGVTQSPTHLIKTRGQQVTLRCSPISGHKSVSWYQQVLGQGPQFIFQYYEKEERGRGNFPDRFSARQFPNYSSELNVNALLLGDSALYLCASSLYLDPRAFFGQGTRLTVV.

In its sample, this clonotype was seen many times. CDR3 sequence: CAISGKLDTEAFF. CDR3 DNA: TGTGCCATCAGTGGGAAGCTTGACACTGAAGCTTTCTTT. The rearrangement uses TRBV10-3 and TRBJ1-1, with D unclear. Trimming left V 4 bases short and J 3 bases short, with 9 bases between. Germline V lookup: CDR1 ENHRY, CDR2 SYGVKD. This CDR3 spans 13 amino acids.

This clonotype was seen repeatedly, ten times or more. V is TRBV28 and J is TRBJ2-3; D ambiguous. The CDR3 extends over 13 amino acids. Germline-derived CDR1 and CDR2 are MDHEN and SYDVKM. Trimming took off 4 bases at V and 2 bases at J, with 7 bases between the two ends. In DNA form, the CDR3 reads TGTGCCAGCAGTTCCGGAACCACAGATACGCAGTATTTT. Protein product: CASSSGTTDTQYF.

V and J are TRBV9 and TRBJ1-4, with D tentatively TRBD1 (6 bases). This CDR3 spans 15 amino acids. Per germline, CDR1 SGDLS and CDR2 YYNGEE. Between the trimmed V and J ends, which lost 0 bases and 2 bases, there was a span of 8 bases. The CDR3 coding sequence is TGTGCCAGCAGCGTAGACACAGGGACTAATGAAAAACTGTTTTTT. Protein product: CASSVDTGTNEKLFF.

This clonotype was observed at least ten times. The chain employs TRBV12-3 or TRBV12-4 and TRBJ2-7; D is undetermined. V was clipped by 3 bases and J by 3 bases, with 9 bases between them. This CDR3 is 13 amino acids long. This CDR3 reads CASSLAEGYEQYF. The CDR3 DNA reads as TGTGCCAGCAGTTTGGCTGAAGGCTACGAGCAGTACTTC.

This sequence joins TRBV23-1 and TRBJ2-5; 9 nucleotides match TRBD1. TRBV23-1 is known as an ORF, though its function is uncertain. J gave up 2 bases and V 0 bases, and 7 bases lay outside the gene matches. The CDR3 runs 17 residues. This chain's CDR3 is CASSQSGTGKGQETQYF. CDR3 in DNA: TGCGCCAGCAGTCAATCCGGGACAGGGAAAGGACAAGAGACCCAGTACTTC.

Ten or more counts support this clonotype. The chain couples TRBV6-2 or TRBV6-3 to TRBJ2-7, with TRBD1 identical over 9 bases. Germline V gene data show CDR1 as MNHEY and CDR2 as SVGEGT. Trimming removed 6 bases from V and 2 bases from J; junction bases left unmatched: 11. The CDR3 sequence is 16 residues long. CDR3 region: CASRRLPGQGPYEQYF. CDR3 nucleotide sequence: TGTGCCAGCAGGAGGCTTCCGGGACAGGGACCCTACGAGCAGTACTTC.

This clonotype was observed many times. The V call is TRBV12-3 or TRBV12-4, the J call TRBJ2-1; the D gene is possibly TRBD2 (7 bases). The V end was cut by 1 base, the J end by 4 bases, with 11 bases between. This CDR3 contains 15 residues. The CDR3 coding sequence is TGTGCCAGCAGTTTAGGCGGGGGCCGGTACAATGAGCAGTTCTTC. Its protein is CASSLGGGRYNEQFF.

This clonotype came up many times. J is TRBJ1-2 and V is TRBV29-1, with D maybe TRBD1 (5 bases). CDR1 and CDR2 (germline): SQVTM, ANQGSEA. V was shortened by 7 bases and J by 0 bases, with 21 bases between the two germline ends. The CDR3 runs to 16 residues. This chain's CDR3 is CSALGDLAVPNYGYTF. CDR3 DNA: TGCAGCGCCTTGGGGGACCTAGCGGTCCCTAACTATGGCTACACCTTC.

This clonotype occurred once. The gene calls are TRBV10-3 and TRBJ2-1; TRBD2 aligns across 7 bases. The CDR3 has 12 residues. Per germline, CDR1 ENHRY and CDR2 SYGVKD. The V segment lost 3 bases and the J segment 15 bases; nucleotides outside the gene matches: 8. The CDR3 DNA reads TGTGCCATCAGTGATCAGCGGGACTCCCTGTTCTTC. Translation gives CAISDQRDSLFF.

This clonotype was seen at least ten times. This chain connects TRBV3-1 to TRBJ2-5; 11 positions agree with TRBD2. The CDR3 consists of 16 residues. Germline values: CDR1 LGHDT, CDR2 YNNKEL (reference sequence). V shed 5 bases and J 3 bases; nucleotides not matched to a gene: 8. CDR3: CASSAALAGGKETQYF. The CDR3 DNA is TGTGCCAGCAGCGCCGCTTTAGCGGGGGGGAAAGAGACCCAGTACTTC.

The chain uses TRBV7-8 and TRBJ2-5; the D gene is possibly TRBD2 (5 bases). The CDR3 contains 15 residues. The ends were cut back, 1 base at V and 5 bases at J, with 14 bases in the middle. Germline-derived CDR1 and CDR2 are SGHVS and FQNEAQ. The CDR3 region has the DNA TGTGCCAGCAGCTTAGATATTTTGGGCGGGGAGACCCAGTACTTC. Amino acid sequence: CASSLDILGGETQYF.

This clonotype was counted at least ten times. The rearrangement joins TRBV5-1 to TRBJ2-5, with TRBD2 as a possible D gene (6 bases). Germline V lookup: CDR1 SGHRS, CDR2 YFSETQ. The germline V and J ends were trimmed by 4 bases and 2 bases, with 15 bases remaining between them. The CDR3 totals 15 residues. Written as DNA, the CDR3 is TGCGCCAGCAGCCTACAAGGACTAAGACAAGAGACCCAGTACTTC. It translates to CASSLQGLRQETQYF.

This clonotype was recorded many times. This chain connects TRBV5-1 to TRBJ2-1, with TRBD2 matching 12 bases. CDR3 length: 15 residues. Trimming took 5 bases from V and 5 from J; bases not matched to a gene: 5. Germline loops: CDR1 SGHRS, CDR2 YFSETQ. CDR3 protein: CASSSLAGGDNEQFF. DNA of the CDR3: TGCGCCAGCAGTTCGCTAGCGGGGGGGGACAATGAGCAGTTCTTC.

The CDR3: CASSVDTEDIQYF. The CDR3 DNA is TGTGCCAGCAGCGTGGACACGGAGGACATTCAGTACTTC. The chain links TRBV5-4 to TRBJ2-4; D is possibly TRBD1 or TRBD2 (5 bases each). CDR3 size: 13 residues. The V and J ends lost 4 bases and 8 bases respectively, with 13 bases between them. In germline, CDR1 is SGHNT, CDR2 YYREEE (reference sequence).

This clonotype was counted ten times or more. This chain links TRBV12-3 or TRBV12-4 with TRBJ2-5; 12 nucleotides align to TRBD2. This CDR3 has 16 residues. With V trimmed by 6 bases and J by 7 bases, 12 bases remained unmatched. The CDR3 protein is CASSRTSGAPGGTQYF. DNA for the CDR3: TGTGCCAGCAGCAGGACTAGCGGGGCCCCTGGGGGGACCCAGTACTTC.

The sample holds many counts of this clonotype. The CDR3 sequence: CASKLGWSSGNTGELFF. The CDR3 coding sequence is TGCGCCAGCAAGCTTGGTTGGTCTAGCGGAAACACCGGGGAGCTGTTTTTT. The chain combines TRBV5-1 with TRBJ2-2; 7 nucleotides match TRBD2. The CDR3 covers 17 residues. Germline-derived CDR1 and CDR2 are SGHRS and YFSETQ. With V trimmed by 6 bases and J by 2 bases, 13 bases remained unmatched.

In this sample, this clonotype turned up many times. The rearrangement links TRBV29-1 to TRBJ1-1; weak D call: TRBD1 (6 bases). The ends were cut back, 5 bases at V and 4 bases at J, with 23 bases in the middle. CDR3 length: 16 residues. Germline CDR1 is SQVTM and CDR2 is ANQGSEA. CDR3 residues: CSVPPWGGPGGTEAFF. The CDR3 DNA reads TGCAGCGTTCCCCCTTGGGGGGGGCCAGGAGGCACTGAAGCTTTCTTT.

This clonotype came up many times. As DNA, the CDR3 is TGCGCCAGCAGCGCACAGGGGCCAATTAGCGAGCAGTACTTC. As protein: CASSAQGPISEQYF. The V gene is TRBV5-1, the J gene TRBJ2-7; the match to TRBD1 covers 7 bases. Germline V gene sequence: CDR1 SGHRS, CDR2 YFSETQ. The CDR3 totals 14 residues. The trim removed 4 bases at V and 6 bases at J, leaving 10 bases unmatched.

This clonotype was picked up many times. This sequence joins TRBV6-5 and TRBJ2-2, with D perhaps TRBD1 (5 bases). Per the germline V gene, CDR1 is MNHEY and CDR2 is SVGAGI. This CDR3 region has 11 residues. The CDR3 nucleotides read TGTGGGCAGGGGAACACCGGGGAGCTGTTTTTT. Its translation is CGQGNTGELFF.

A single count supports this clonotype. The chain combines TRBV20-1 with TRBJ2-3; 9 bases match TRBD2. The trim removed 2 bases at V and 4 bases at J, leaving 7 bases unmatched. This CDR3 has 15 residues. Germline CDR1 is DFQATT and CDR2 is SNEGSKA (reference sequence). The CDR3 sequence: CSARRSGSYPDTQYF. The CDR3 coding sequence is TGCAGTGCTAGACGTAGCGGGAGCTACCCAGATACGCAGTATTTT.

This clonotype has ten or more counts. The genes are TRBV7-6 and TRBJ2-7, with D tentatively TRBD1 (5 bases). Trimming left V 1 base short and J 1 base short, with 11 bases between. From germline, CDR1 is SGHVS and CDR2 FNYEAQ. This CDR3 spans 15 amino acids. CDR3 DNA: TGTGCCAGCAGCTTAGGATCAGGGCCTTCCTACGAGCAGTACTTC. Protein sequence: CASSLGSGPSYEQYF.

This clonotype occurred a few times. CDR3 DNA: TGTGCCAGCAGCTTAGCCGGACAGGGCTACTACAATGAGCAGTTCTTC. As protein: CASSLAGQGYYNEQFF. The chain has TRBV11-2 and TRBJ2-1; 8 nucleotides line up with TRBD1. The germline V gene has CDR1 SGHAT and CDR2 FQNNGV. The CDR3 is 16 residues long. V lost 1 base, J lost 3 bases, and 5 bases stayed unmatched. Looking up the rest from reference TRBV11-2 and TRBJ2-1 gives the full variable domain: EAGVAQSPRYKIIEKRQSVAFWCNPISGHATLYWYQQILGQGPKLLIQFQNNGVVDDSQLPKDRFSAERLKGVDSTLKIQPAKLEDSAVYLCASSLAGQGYYNEQFFGPGTRLTVL.

This clonotype was seen many times. CDR3 bases: TGTGCCAGCAGGCCCGGAGGTAGCAATCAGCCCCAGCATTTT. Its translation: CASRPGGSNQPQHF. The gene calls are TRBV2 and TRBJ1-5; D gene unclear. V was trimmed by 6 bases and J by 0 bases, leaving 9 bases between them. The CDR3 has 14 amino acids. Germline V gives CDR1 SNHLY, CDR2 FYNNEI.

This chain uses TRBV7-9 with TRBJ1-1; no reliable D call. Trimming took 1 base from V and 3 from J, leaving 0 bases between them. The CDR3 has 11 residues. Germline assignment: CDR1 SEHNR and CDR2 FQNEAQ (reference sequence). CDR3 in amino acids: CASSLDTEAFF. Here the CDR3 DNA reads TGTGCCAGCAGCTTAGACACTGAAGCTTTCTTT.

This clonotype was counted at least ten times. The rearrangement links TRBV9 to TRBJ1-6; no clear D gene. The ends were cut back, 4 bases at V and 7 bases at J, with 15 bases in the middle. This CDR3 has 15 residues. The germline gives CDR1 SGDLS, CDR2 YYNGEE. The CDR3 spells CASSPQDRFNSPLHF. The CDR3 DNA is TGTGCCAGCAGCCCTCAAGACCGGTTCAATTCACCCCTCCACTTT.

This clonotype was seen many times. The CDR3 bases are TGCGCCAGCAGCTTCGGCGGGTCGGTAGATACGCAGTATTTT. This sequence encodes CASSFGGSVDTQYF. V gene TRBV5-1 combines with J gene TRBJ2-3, with D possibly matching TRBD2 (5 bases). Germline V lookup: CDR1 SGHRS, CDR2 YFSETQ. V was clipped by 2 bases and J by 5 bases, with 12 bases between them. The CDR3 covers 14 residues.

This clonotype was counted many times. CDR3 sequence: CASSPPGTSMSSYNEQFF. CDR3 DNA: TGTGCCAGCTCACCACCGGGGACTAGCATGAGCTCCTACAATGAGCAGTTCTTC. The V and J genes are TRBV18 and TRBJ2-1; 9 nucleotides align to TRBD2. V lost 0 bases, J lost 0 bases, and 6 bases stayed unmatched. This CDR3 spans 18 amino acids. The germline V gene encodes CDR1 KGHSH and CDR2 LQKENI.

The chain recombines TRBV7-2 with TRBJ2-7, with D tentatively TRBD2 (7 bases). The germline CDR1 and CDR2 sequences are SGHTA and FQGNSA. The CDR3 totals 13 residues. Trimming took 1 base from V and 6 from J, leaving 10 bases between them. CDR3 region: CASSLGGGREQYV. DNA of the CDR3: TGTGCCAGCAGCTTAGGGGGGGGGCGCGAGCAGTACGTC.